These 4 T cell receptor beta chains were sequenced from one sample in a study of neurological immune-mediated disorders. This sample's time point: longitudinal time-point 2. TCRdb redid the calling of the 5' RACE reads with MiXCR, one entry per CDR3 protein. The sample holds about 80,000 distinct CDR3 sequences, 5% to 6% seen once. Input material: PBMCs. The origin of the receptors is a woman in her fifties or sixties with multiple sclerosis.

Many counts were recorded for this clonotype. The chain employs TRBV18 and TRBJ1-2; possibly TRBD1 for D (5 bases). Germline V CDR1 and CDR2: KGHSH, LQKENI. V was trimmed by 6 bases and J by 7 bases, leaving 15 bases between them. The length of the CDR3 is 13 residues. CDR3 sequence (DNA): TGTGCCAGCTCTTTCAGGGAAACGGGTGGCTACACCTTC. This gives the protein CASSFRETGGYTF.

This clonotype was seen at least ten times. The chain is built from TRBV7-9 and TRBJ1-1; 8 positions match TRBD1. The CDR3 consists of 18 residues. V was clipped by 6 bases and J by 0 bases; unmatched bases: 15. Germline lookup yields CDR1 SEHNR and CDR2 FQNEAQ (reference sequence). In DNA, the CDR3 is TGTGCCAGCAGGAGGGGGGCAGGGGGCGAGAGCATGAACACTGAAGCTTTCTTT. Amino acids: CASRRGAGGESMNTEAFF.

This clonotype has at least ten counts. V usage is TRBV5-6 and J usage is TRBJ1-1, with a weak D call TRBD1 (5 bases). The CDR3 is made up of 14 amino acids. Deletions cut 2 bases from V and 1 base from J, with 9 bases between. The germline V gene encodes CDR1 SGHDT and CDR2 YYEEEE. In DNA form, the CDR3 reads TGTGCCAGCAGCTTTCGGGGGACGAACACTGAAGCTTTCTTT. This codes for CASSFRGTNTEAFF.

There are many counts of this clonotype. The rearrangement joins TRBV5-6 to TRBJ1-5; TRBD1 is a possible D gene (5 bases). Germline V lookup: CDR1 SGHDT, CDR2 YYEEEE. There are 15 residues in the CDR3. V was clipped by 4 bases and J by 0 bases, with 11 bases between them. CDR3 sequence reads: CASSPRGNSNQPQHF. The CDR3 coding sequence is TGTGCCAGCAGCCCCCGGGGCAATAGCAATCAGCCCCAGCATTTT. Based on the CDR3 plus reference TRBV5-6 and TRBJ1-5, the full variable domain is DAGVTQSPTHLIKTRGQQVTLRCSPKSGHDTVSWYQQALGQGPQFIFQYYEEEERQRGNFPDRFSGHQFPNYSSELNVNALLLGDSALYLCASSPRGNSNQPQHFGDGTRLSIL.